This T cell receptor (beta chain) was retrieved from a study of T cell responses to AZD1222 COVID-19 vaccine. Study-wide results and caveats: Spike was spanned by vaccine-associated CD4 TCRs, which were dominant at 160-218 and 743-854. Seropositive status at baseline applied to only a handful of AZD1222 recipients. Donors were mostly white British, more females; clonal diversity possibly underestimated.

Sequencing was performed with immunoSEQ multiplex PCR; in TCRdb, only in-frame clones are kept and a portion is missing. The data contain nearly 110,000 clones, 90% of them singletons. Analyses pooled second doses at about 4 or about 12 weeks. Only a few counts were recorded for this clone. Its antigen remains unidentified. This specimen was peripheral blood, taken 28 days after the second AZD1222 dose. This receptor was obtained from an adult who received the AZD1222 COVID-19 vaccine.

The CDR3 sequence is CSASSGLDQPQHF. As DNA, the CDR3 is TGCAGTGCTAGTTCAGGGCTAGATCAGCCCCAGCATTTT. The J gene is TRBJ1-5, the V gene TRBV20-1; D perhaps matches TRBD1 (5 bases). Germline V gene sequence: CDR1 DFQATT, CDR2 SNEGSKA (reference sequence). Trimming cost V 3 bases and J 5 bases, with 11 bases left between them. The CDR3 has 13 amino acids.